Shown below are 22 T cell receptor beta chains from a single sample sequenced in a study of blood T cell repertoires in COVID-19. Libraries were prepared by immunoSEQ multiplex PCR; TCRdb keeps only in-frame clonotypes and omits some of them. The table shows tens of thousands of clones, with around 77% occurring only once. The sample consisted of peripheral blood. All receptors derive from an older woman with COVID-19, enrolled during active disease.

J is TRBJ1-5 and V is TRBV19; a weak D match, TRBD1 (5 bases). Per the germline V gene, CDR1 is LNHDA and CDR2 is SQIVND (reference sequence). Trimming shortened V by 3 bases and J by 4 bases, and 13 bases separated the two germline ends. The CDR3 is 15 residues long. The CDR3 loop is CASSISQGGNQPQHF. As DNA, the CDR3 is TGTGCCAGTAGTATTTCTCAGGGCGGAAATCAGCCCCAGCATTTT.

The chain joins TRBV6-1 to TRBJ1-2; D not certain. The CDR3 is 12 amino acids. The germline V gene encodes CDR1 MNHNS and CDR2 SASEGT. The V gene lost 3 bases and the J gene lost 8 bases, with 10 bases spanning the gap. The CDR3 region has the DNA TGTGCCAGCAGTGAGCTCCAGTACGGCTACACCTTC. This codes for CASSELQYGYTF.

The CDR3 sequence: CASRKDSNTEAFF. The CDR3 DNA is TGCGCCAGCCGAAAAGACTCCAACACTGAAGCTTTCTTT. This chain links TRBV5-1 with TRBJ1-1, with D unclear. Trimming left V 7 bases short and J 2 bases short, with 12 bases between. Germline CDR1 SGHRS, CDR2 YFSETQ. This CDR3 is 13 amino acids long.

The chain has TRBV5-1 and TRBJ2-4; D is possibly TRBD1 (6 bases). Looked up from germline, CDR1 is SGHRS and CDR2 is YFSETQ. The CDR3 length is 12 residues. Trimming pared 4 bases from V and 10 bases from J, leaving 12 bases between. CDR3 region: CASSKQGTIQYF. In DNA form, the CDR3 reads TGCGCCAGCAGCAAACAGGGAACTATTCAGTACTTC.

The chain couples TRBV4-2 to TRBJ1-6; D perhaps matches TRBD1 (6 bases). The germline gives CDR1 LGHNA, CDR2 YNFKEQ. V was trimmed by 3 bases and J by 8 bases, leaving 14 bases between them. CDR3 size: 15 residues. The CDR3 loop reads CASSQPGQLDSPLHF. The CDR3 DNA sequence: TGTGCCAGCAGCCAGCCCGGACAGTTGGATTCACCCCTCCACTTT.

CDR3 DNA: TGCGCCAGCAGCCGGAGGTCCTCCGAGACTAGCGGCACAGATACGCAGTATTTT. Translating gives CASSRRSSETSGTDTQYF. The genes are TRBV4-3 and TRBJ2-3; 8 nucleotides agree with TRBD2. The junction had 13 bases not matched to a gene; V was cut back by 4 bases and J by 1 base. The CDR3 extends over 18 amino acids. Germline lookup yields CDR1 LGHNA and CDR2 YSLEER.

The J gene is TRBJ2-5, the V gene TRBV3-1 (or the pseudogene TRBV3-2), with D hard to call. Trimming shortened V by 0 bases and J by 6 bases, and 14 bases separated the two germline ends. This CDR3 contains 15 residues. Germline loops: CDR1 LGHDT, CDR2 YNNKEL (reference sequence). The CDR3 coding sequence is TGTGCCAGCAGCCAAGAGGTTAGCAGCCCACAGACCCAGTACTTC. Translated, it gives CASSQEVSSPQTQYF.

The rearrangement joins TRBV27 to TRBJ2-1; 7 positions match TRBD2. The CDR3 contains 14 residues. CDR1 is MNHEY and CDR2 is SMNVEV in the germline V gene (reference sequence). V dropped 7 bases and J dropped 0; count of bases not matched to a gene: 3. CDR3 sequence: CASMGGDSYNEQFF. CDR3 coding DNA: TGTGCCAGCATGGGGGGGGACTCCTACAATGAGCAGTTCTTC.

The V and J genes are TRBV11-2 and TRBJ2-3, with D perhaps TRBD1 (5 bases). The CDR3 has 15 amino acids. Germline assignment: CDR1 SGHAT and CDR2 FQNNGV. V lost 0 bases and J lost 1, with 8 bases in between. CDR3 nucleotides: TGTGCCAGCAGCTTAGATCCCAGGGGCACAGATACGCAGTATTTT. Translation gives CASSLDPRGTDTQYF.

The gene calls are TRBV6-6 and TRBJ1-1; possible D gene TRBD1, 5 bases. Germline lookup yields CDR1 MNHNY and CDR2 SVGAGI (reference sequence). V gave up 7 bases and J gave up 1 base, with 16 bases separating them. The CDR3 has 15 amino acids. CDR3 sequence (DNA): TGTGCCAGCACCCAGGCCAGGGTGGGGAACACTGAAGCTTTCTTT. Its translation is CASTQARVGNTEAFF.

This clone has only a few counts. The chain uses TRBV6-4 and TRBJ1-2; 7 nucleotides match TRBD1. This CDR3 region has 16 residues. The V gene end was trimmed by 0 bases and the J gene end by 4 bases; junction bases not matched to a gene: 8. The V gene's germline CDR1 is MRHNA and CDR2 SNTAGT. The CDR3 region has the DNA TGTGCCAGCAGTGACTCTCCGGGACAGCCATCCTATGGCTACACCTTC. Its protein product is CASSDSPGQPSYGYTF.

V usage is TRBV18 and J usage is TRBJ1-5; 10 bases match TRBD1. V trimming: 4 bases; J trimming: 6 bases; junction bases outside the gene matches: 6. This CDR3 is built from 15 residues. Germline loops: CDR1 KGHSH, CDR2 LQKENI. CDR3 amino acids: CASSQGQGYAQPQHF. The CDR3 DNA is TGTGCCAGCTCACAGGGACAGGGGTACGCTCAGCCCCAGCATTTT.

This chain uses TRBV6-5 with TRBJ2-5; D is unresolved. Germline-derived CDR1 and CDR2 are MNHEY and SVGAGI. Trimming cost V 6 bases and J 6 bases, with 14 bases left between them. The CDR3 sequence is 13 residues long. The DNA of the CDR3 is TGTGCCAGCAGCCCACAGATTTCAAAGACCCAGTACTTC. Protein product: CASSPQISKTQYF.

The chain combines TRBV2 with TRBJ2-1; TRBD2 matches 8 bases. Germline trimming cut 5 bases from V and 6 bases from J; bases unmatched to any gene: 9. The CDR3 length is 15 residues. Germline V gene lookup returns CDR1 SNHLY and CDR2 FYNNEI. CDR3 amino acids: CASSSGSSSVNEQFF. The CDR3 DNA is TGTGCCAGCAGTAGCGGGAGCTCCTCAGTCAATGAGCAGTTCTTC.

This clone was counted ten times or more. The J gene is TRBJ1-3, the V gene TRBV2, with unresolved D. The germline V gene has CDR1 SNHLY and CDR2 FYNNEI. Trimming took 6 bases from V and 0 from J, leaving 9 bases between them. There are 14 residues in the CDR3. The CDR3 DNA is TGTGCCAGCAGCCCCCTGGCCTCTGGAAACACCATATATTTT. This translates into CASSPLASGNTIYF.

The chain's CDR3 is CASSIDLRGFGNTIYF. The CDR3 DNA reads TGTGCCAGTAGTATTGACCTCAGGGGATTCGGAAACACCATATATTTT. The gene calls are TRBV19 and TRBJ1-3; possibly TRBD1 for D (6 bases). Germline lookup yields CDR1 LNHDA and CDR2 SQIVND (reference sequence). Deletions cut 3 bases from V and 4 bases from J, with 16 bases between. The CDR3 has 16 residues.

The chain couples TRBV5-8 to TRBJ1-4; TRBD1 agrees at 7 bases. Germline CDR1 is SGHTS and CDR2 is YDEGEE. This CDR3 contains 14 residues. V lost 9 bases, J lost 5 bases, and 10 bases stayed unmatched. CDR3 in DNA: TGTGCCATAGGGAAAGGGGACAGAAATGAAAAACTGTTTTTT. Translating it yields CAIGKGDRNEKLFF. The whole variable domain, remainder taken from reference TRBV5-8 and TRBJ1-4, is EAGVTQSPTHLIKTRGQQATLRCSPISGHTSVYWYQQALGLGLQFLLWYDEGEERNRGNFPPRFSGRQFPNYSSELNVNALELEDSALYLCAIGKGDRNEKLFFGSGTQLSVL.

The V gene is TRBV3-1 (or the pseudogene TRBV3-2), the J gene TRBJ1-1; D is perhaps TRBD1 (6 bases). The V gene's germline CDR1 is LGHDT and CDR2 YNNKEL (reference sequence). The V end lost 1 base, the J end lost 6 bases, and 12 bases lay between the germline ends. The CDR3 spans 14 residues. CDR3 loop: CASSQAPRGPEAFF. CDR3 DNA: TGTGCCAGCAGCCAAGCGCCCAGGGGTCCTGAAGCTTTCTTT.

The rearrangement joins TRBV19 to TRBJ1-1; a possible D gene is TRBD1 (6 bases). Trimming pared 9 bases from V and 0 bases from J, leaving 11 bases between. The CDR3 covers 13 residues. The germline V gene encodes CDR1 LNHDA and CDR2 SQIVND (reference sequence). The CDR3 DNA is TGTGCCAGCGAGACAGGAATGAACACTGAAGCTTTCTTT. It encodes CASETGMNTEAFF.

The J gene is TRBJ2-1, the V gene TRBV19; the D is unclear. Germline V gene lookup returns CDR1 LNHDA and CDR2 SQIVND (reference sequence). V lost 3 bases and J lost 0, with 12 bases in between. The CDR3 sequence is 16 residues long. CDR3 bases: TGTGCCAGTAGTATTTTCTTTCGAGGCTCCTACAATGAGCAGTTCTTC. This translates into CASSIFFRGSYNEQFF.

J is TRBJ2-3 and V is TRBV6-4, with TRBD2 as a possible D gene (6 bases). Germline V gene sequence: CDR1 MRHNA, CDR2 SNTAGT. V lost 0 bases, J lost 1 base, and 8 bases lay in between. The CDR3 is 15 residues long. Here the CDR3 reads CASSDSAGRTDTQYF. CDR3 in DNA: TGTGCCAGCAGTGACTCCGCGGGGCGCACAGATACGCAGTATTTT.

This clone appeared many times. The chain is built from TRBV7-7 and TRBJ1-1; a weak D match, TRBD1 (6 bases). V was clipped by 5 bases and J by 7 bases, with 14 bases between them. The CDR3 is 13 amino acids. The germline V gene encodes CDR1 SSHAT and CDR2 FNYEAQ (reference sequence). DNA of the CDR3: TGTGCCAGCAGCCAACACCAGGACAGTGAAGCTTTCTTT. Encoded protein: CASSQHQDSEAFF. Full variable domain (missing parts from reference TRBV7-7 and TRBJ1-1): GAGVSQSPRYKVTKRGQDVTLRCDPISSHATLYWYQQALGQGPEFLTYFNYEAQPDKSGLPSDRFSAERPEGSISTLTIQRTEQRDSAMYRCASSQHQDSEAFFGQGTRLTVV.